One and the same sample provided the 20 T cell receptor beta chains below, sequenced in a study of T cell repertoires in cytomegalovirus infection. TCRdb re-derived calls from the reads in MiXCR, one entry per CDR3 protein. Seen here are 200,000 to 300,000 distinct CDR3 sequences, 9% to 15% observed once, and the top ten hold approximately 1.6%. The material sequenced was PBMCs. Source of these receptors: a human donor in good health (CMV status not recorded). Some clones in this sample may be carry-over from other donors' samples.

In its sample, this clonotype was seen a few times. CDR3 protein: CASSFNSPTETQYF. In DNA form, the CDR3 reads TGTGCCAGCAGCTTCAACTCTCCTACGGAGACCCAGTACTTC. This chain joins TRBV7-6 and TRBJ2-5; D not resolved. Germline V gene lookup returns CDR1 SGHVS and CDR2 FNYEAQ. Trimming stripped 3 bases from V and 5 bases from J, with 13 bases between. The CDR3 runs 14 residues.

This clonotype was observed a handful of times. V usage is TRBV6-2 or TRBV6-3 and J usage is TRBJ1-5; a weak D match, TRBD1 (6 bases). Trimming took off 0 bases at V and 0 bases at J, with 18 bases between the two ends. Germline V lookup: CDR1 MNHEY, CDR2 SVGEGT. The CDR3 sequence is 19 residues long. The CDR3 is CASSYSTREGDYSNQPQHF. The CDR3 DNA is TGTGCCAGCAGTTACTCGACCCGTGAGGGGGATTATAGCAATCAGCCCCAGCATTTT.

In its sample, this clonotype was seen many times. V is TRBV19 and J is TRBJ1-5, with D perhaps TRBD1 (6 bases). V was shortened by 1 base and J by 2 bases, with 9 bases between the two germline ends. There are 15 residues in the CDR3. The V gene's germline CDR1 is LNHDA and CDR2 SQIVND (reference sequence). CDR3 nucleotide sequence: TGTGCCAGTAGTATAGGGGGGGCCGGCAATCAGCCCCAGCATTTT. It yields the protein CASSIGGAGNQPQHF. The entire variable domain, with the rest obtained from reference TRBV19 and TRBJ1-5, is as follows: DGGITQSPKYLFRKEGQNVTLSCEQNLNHDAMYWYRQDPGQGLRLIYYSQIVNDFQKGDIAEGYSVSREKKESFPLTVTSAQKNPTAFYLCASSIGGAGNQPQHFGDGTRLSIL.

The chain recombines TRBV5-1 with TRBJ2-1; 7 bases are shared with TRBD2. Germline-derived CDR1 and CDR2 are SGHRS and YFSETQ. The CDR3 runs 16 residues. V lost 0 bases, J lost 6 bases, and 9 bases stayed unmatched. The CDR3 DNA follows: TGCGCCAGCAGCTTGGGTCCAGCGGGATCGGGCAATGAGCAGTTCTTC. Protein product: CASSLGPAGSGNEQFF.

This clonotype was recorded a few times. The chain recombines TRBV30 with TRBJ2-2; D gene unclear. Trimming shortened V by 0 bases and J by 3 bases, and 5 bases separated the two germline ends. Germline V gene data show CDR1 as GTSNPN and CDR2 as SVGIG (reference sequence). The CDR3 spans 13 residues. Here the CDR3 reads CAWSVLDTGELFF. CDR3 DNA: TGTGCCTGGAGTGTTCTGGACACCGGGGAGCTGTTTTTT.

The chain carries TRBV6-5 and TRBJ2-5; a weak D match, TRBD1 (6 bases). In germline, CDR1 is MNHEY, CDR2 SVGAGI. The V gene lost 6 bases and the J gene lost 1 base, with 18 bases spanning the gap. The CDR3 has 16 residues. The CDR3 loop reads CASSTIAGTIQETQYF. CDR3 in DNA: TGTGCCAGCAGCACCATAGCCGGGACAATCCAAGAGACCCAGTACTTC.

V and J are TRBV20-1 and TRBJ1-2, with a possible D match to TRBD1 (6 bases). The CDR3 runs to 13 residues. V was pared by 6 bases and J by 3 bases, with 14 bases between. Germline values: CDR1 DFQATT, CDR2 SNEGSKA (reference sequence). The CDR3 DNA reads TGCAGTGCCCCAGGCGGGGGCGACTATGGCTACACCTTC. It is translated as CSAPGGGDYGYTF.

This clonotype was seen repeatedly, ten times or more. V is TRBV6-5 and J is TRBJ1-6, with D hard to call. Germline V gene data show CDR1 as MNHEY and CDR2 as SVGAGI. The CDR3 is 14 residues long. V lost 2 bases and J 3 bases, leaving 5 bases between the germline ends. CDR3 sequence (DNA): TGTGCCAGCAGTTACGAAGGCTATAATTCACCCCTCCACTTT. This gives the protein CASSYEGYNSPLHF.

This clonotype was recorded at least ten times. The V call is TRBV6-6, the J call TRBJ1-5, with D possibly being TRBD1 (6 bases). Trimming left V 7 bases short and J 6 bases short, with 19 bases between. The germline CDR1 and CDR2 sequences are MNHNY and SVGAGI (reference sequence). CDR3 length equals 15 residues. The CDR3 region has the DNA TGTGCCAGCACCGGGGCAGGGGAATTTAGTCAGCCCCAGCATTTT. Translated: CASTGAGEFSQPQHF.

This clonotype appeared many times. The chain carries TRBV7-2 and TRBJ1-4; no reliable D call. V shed 5 bases and J shed 8 bases, with 12 bases lying between them. CDR1 is SGHTA and CDR2 is FQGNSA in the germline V gene. The CDR3 contains 13 residues. The chain's CDR3 is CASSLRIGEKLFF. CDR3 nucleotides: TGTGCCAGCAGCCTACGAATAGGAGAAAAACTGTTTTTT.

This clonotype was seen repeatedly, ten times or more. This chain joins TRBV6-2 or TRBV6-3 and TRBJ2-1, with 8 bases fitting TRBD1. In germline, CDR1 is MNHEY, CDR2 SVGEGT. With V trimmed by 5 bases and J by 4 bases, 13 bases remained unmatched. The CDR3 has 17 amino acids. CDR3 in DNA: TGTGCCAGCAGTGCCCTTGTCGGGCAGGGGGCATACAATGAGCAGTTCTTC. Protein: CASSALVGQGAYNEQFF.

This clonotype was seen repeatedly, ten times or more. The CDR3 loop reads CASSFGPGSNTEAFF. Written as DNA, the CDR3 is TGCGCCAGCAGCTTCGGACCCGGATCGAACACTGAAGCTTTCTTT. This chain connects TRBV5-1 to TRBJ1-1; D is undetermined. Germline V CDR1 and CDR2: SGHRS, YFSETQ. The CDR3 is 15 residues long. The V gene lost 2 bases and the J gene lost 1 base, with 12 bases spanning the gap.

This clonotype occurred many times. This rearrangement joins TRBV6-6 to TRBJ2-3, with TRBD1 matching over 9 bases. Losses at the gene ends were 0 bases for V and 4 bases for J; bases not matched to a gene: 2. The CDR3 consists of 15 residues. The germline gives CDR1 MNHNY, CDR2 SVGAGI (reference sequence). The DNA for the CDR3 is TGTGCCAGCAGTTACTCGACAGGGGGGGCAGATACGCAGTATTTT. Protein product: CASSYSTGGADTQYF.

V gene TRBV5-1 combines with J gene TRBJ1-3; D might be TRBD1 (5 bases). This CDR3 comprises 16 residues. Trimming shortened V by 6 bases and J by 0 bases, and 16 bases separated the two germline ends. In germline, CDR1 is SGHRS, CDR2 YFSETQ. This chain's CDR3 is CASTLGLPGSGNTIYF. The CDR3 DNA sequence: TGCGCCAGCACCCTGGGACTTCCTGGCTCTGGAAACACCATATATTTT.

At least ten counts were recorded for this clonotype. V is TRBV6-1 and J is TRBJ1-3; 9 bases map to TRBD1. This CDR3 region has 14 residues. Germline V gives CDR1 MNHNS, CDR2 SASEGT. V was clipped by 6 bases and J by 3 bases; unmatched bases: 3. Here the CDR3 DNA reads TGTGCCAGCAGGAACAGGGGGCTTGGAAACACCATATATTTT. Translation gives CASRNRGLGNTIYF.

This clonotype was picked up a small number of times. This chain links TRBV5-1 with TRBJ2-1, with 9 bases that match TRBD1. Germline V gene sequence: CDR1 SGHRS, CDR2 YFSETQ. V lost 4 bases to trimming and J lost 4 bases; unmatched junction nucleotides: 6. The CDR3 sequence is 15 residues long. The CDR3 is CASSVQGAIYNEQFF. DNA of the CDR3: TGCGCCAGCAGCGTACAGGGGGCTATTTACAATGAGCAGTTCTTC.

This clonotype was found many times. The chain recombines TRBV7-2 with TRBJ2-1; TRBD1 matches at 7 bases. The CDR3 length is 15 residues. Unmatched junction bases numbered 9, after V lost 2 bases and J lost 8 bases. Germline V lookup: CDR1 SGHTA, CDR2 FQGNSA. CDR3 region: CASSLNRGISDEQFF. The CDR3 DNA reads TGTGCCAGCAGCTTAAACAGGGGTATTTCGGATGAGCAGTTCTTC.

This clonotype was observed at least ten times. The chain employs TRBV7-2 and TRBJ1-1, with a tentative D call TRBD1 (5 bases). The V end lost 1 base, the J end lost 4 bases, and 19 bases lay between the germline ends. The CDR3 has 17 residues. CDR1 and CDR2 (germline): SGHTA, FQGNSA. CDR3 nucleotides: TGTGCCAGCAGCTTAGTCCACCGAGGGGCGGGGAGCACTGAAGCTTTCTTT. Translation: CASSLVHRGAGSTEAFF.

This rearrangement joins TRBV6-2 or TRBV6-3 to TRBJ2-5; no clear D gene. Germline lookup yields CDR1 MNHEY and CDR2 SVGEGT. This CDR3 contains 13 residues. V dropped 0 bases and J dropped 3 bases, with 5 bases sitting between them. The CDR3 protein is CASSYSWKETQYF. CDR3 nucleotides: TGTGCCAGCAGTTACTCTTGGAAAGAGACCCAGTACTTC.

This clonotype has just a few counts. The rearrangement uses TRBV19 and TRBJ2-1; 11 bases are a match to TRBD1. The germline V gene has CDR1 LNHDA and CDR2 SQIVND (reference sequence). The CDR3 loop spans 13 amino acids. V shed 9 bases and J 7 bases; nucleotides not matched to a gene: 5. The CDR3 loop is CASRDRGTNEQFF. The CDR3 DNA is TGTGCCAGCAGGGACAGGGGGACGAATGAGCAGTTCTTC.